This is a list of T cell receptor beta chains from one sample in a study of cytomegalovirus exposure and HLA in healthy donors. Generated by immunoSEQ multiplex PCR, the TCRdb table keeps only in-frame clones and is missing some. The sample includes over 150,000 clones, around four fifths of them seen just once. The source material was PBMCs. The receptor set was obtained from a woman aged 30 to 39 in good health and CMV-seropositive. CDR3s include the opening cysteine and the closing phenylalanine or tryptophan. A D gene is named only where the DNA matches it firmly. Size is stated for part of the rows, as once, few or many counts, or as a class when the clone is expanded.

TRBV9	TRBD1	-	TRBJ1-2	CASSETGGSGYTF	TGTGCCAGCAGCGAAACAGGGGGCTCTGGCTACACCTTC
TRBV19	TRBD1	few	TRBJ2-2	CASMLQGAGTGELFF	TGTGCCAGTATGTTACAGGGGGCTGGCACCGGGGAGCTGTTTTTT
TRBV30	-	-	TRBJ2-7	CAWSRDFSSYEQYF	TGTGCCTGGAGTCGGGATTTTAGCTCCTACGAGCAGTACTTC
TRBV7-6	TRBD2	-	TRBJ2-2	CASSSGLAGVGELFF	TGTGCCAGCAGCTCGGGACTAGCGGGAGTCGGGGAGCTGTTTTTT
TRBV28	-	-	TRBJ1-5	CASTQRWRANQPQHF	TGTGCCAGCACCCAAAGATGGCGGGCCAATCAGCCCCAGCATTTT
TRBV6-4	TRBD2	-	TRBJ2-7	CASSDSGLAGEMTDEQYF	TGTGCCAGCAGTGACTCTGGACTAGCGGGAGAAATGACGGACGAGCAGTACTTC
TRBV25-1	TRBD1	few	TRBJ2-7	CASERTGSYEQYF	TGTGCCAGCGAGCGGACAGGGTCGTACGAGCAGTACTTC
TRBV4-1	-	-	TRBJ1-5	CASSQIFSNQPQHF	TGCGCCAGCAGCCAAATATTTAGCAATCAGCCCCAGCATTTT
TRBV7-2	TRBD2	-	TRBJ2-3	CASSLGLAGGRDTQYF	TGTGCCAGCAGCTTGGGACTAGCGGGAGGAAGGGATACGCAGTATTTT
TRBV4-3	TRBD1	-	TRBJ2-5	CASSLMGTDQETQYF	TGCGCCAGCAGCCTGATGGGGACAGATCAAGAGACCCAGTACTTC
TRBV7-2	TRBD1	-	TRBJ1-4	CASRTTGGLGEKLFF	TGTGCCAGCAGAACAACAGGGGGCCTTGGTGAAAAACTGTTTTTT
TRBV5-5	-	-	TRBJ1-5	CASSLSRTTRDQPQHF	TGTGCCAGCAGCTTGAGTCGGACCACTAGGGATCAGCCCCAGCATTTT
TRBV19	-	-	TRBJ2-3	CASSGGPPDTQYF	TGTGCCAGTAGCGGGGGGCCCCCAGATACGCAGTATTTT
TRBV29-1	-	once	TRBJ2-3	CSLTGSTDTQYF	TGCAGCCTCACGGGGAGCACAGATACGCAGTATTTT
TRBV5-1	-	-	TRBJ1-2	CASSLDRPLDGYTF	TGCGCCAGCAGCTTGGACAGGCCTTTGGATGGCTACACCTTC
TRBV29-1	TRBD2	-	TRBJ2-7	CSATSAFYEQYF	TGCAGCGCTACTAGCGCCTTCTACGAGCAGTACTTC
TRBV5-1	-	-	TRBJ1-3	CASSLGSVNSGNTIYF	TGCGCCAGCAGCTTGGGGTCAGTCAACTCTGGAAACACCATATATTTT
TRBV9	TRBD1	-	TRBJ1-2	CASSVGQGNGYTF	TGTGCCAGCAGCGTCGGACAGGGTAACGGCTACACCTTC